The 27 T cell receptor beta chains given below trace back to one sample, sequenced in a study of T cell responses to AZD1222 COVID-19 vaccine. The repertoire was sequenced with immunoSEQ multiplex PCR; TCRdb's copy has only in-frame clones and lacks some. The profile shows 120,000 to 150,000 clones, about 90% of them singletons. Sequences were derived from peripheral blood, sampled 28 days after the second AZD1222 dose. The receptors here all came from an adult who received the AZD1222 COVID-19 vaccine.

CDR3 amino acids: CASSYSFLAGLSYEQYF. CDR3 in DNA: TGTGCCAGCAGTTACTCGTTCCTAGCGGGTCTCTCCTACGAGCAGTACTTC. The V and J genes are TRBV6-2 or TRBV6-3 and TRBJ2-7; 8 nucleotides agree with TRBD2. Germline values: CDR1 MNHEY, CDR2 SVGEGT. The CDR3 is 17 amino acids. The J segment lost 0 bases and the V segment lost 0 bases, leaving 7 bases of the junction unmatched.

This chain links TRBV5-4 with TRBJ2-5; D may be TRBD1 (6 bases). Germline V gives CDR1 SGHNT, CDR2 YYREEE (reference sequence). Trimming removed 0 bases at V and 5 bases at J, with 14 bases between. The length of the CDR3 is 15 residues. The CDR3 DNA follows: TGTGCCAGCAGCTTGGCCCAGGGGCTCAGGGAGACCCAGTACTTC. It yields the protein CASSLAQGLRETQYF.

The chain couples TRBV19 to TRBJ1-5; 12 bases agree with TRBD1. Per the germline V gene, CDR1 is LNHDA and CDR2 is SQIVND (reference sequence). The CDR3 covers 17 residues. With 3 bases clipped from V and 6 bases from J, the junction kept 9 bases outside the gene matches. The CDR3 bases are TGTGCCAGTAGTATTCGCTCCCGGGACAGGGGGCGTCAGCCCCAGCATTTT. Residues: CASSIRSRDRGRQPQHF. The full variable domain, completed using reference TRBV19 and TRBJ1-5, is DGGITQSPKYLFRKEGQNVTLSCEQNLNHDAMYWYRQDPGQGLRLIYYSQIVNDFQKGDIAEGYSVSREKKESFPLTVTSAQKNPTAFYLCASSIRSRDRGRQPQHFGDGTRLSIL.

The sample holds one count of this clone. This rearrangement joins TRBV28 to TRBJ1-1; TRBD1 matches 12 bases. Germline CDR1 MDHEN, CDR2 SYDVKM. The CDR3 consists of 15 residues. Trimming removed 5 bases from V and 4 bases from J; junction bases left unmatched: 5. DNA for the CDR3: TGTGCCAGCAGTCCGGGACAGGGGGCGCGCACTGAAGCTTTCTTT. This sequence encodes CASSPGQGARTEAFF. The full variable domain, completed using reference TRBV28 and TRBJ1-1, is DVKVTQSSRYLVKRTGEKVFLECVQDMDHENMFWYRQDPGLGLRLIYFSYDVKMKEKGDIPEGYSVSREKKERFSLILESASTNQTSMYLCASSPGQGARTEAFFGQGTRLTVV.

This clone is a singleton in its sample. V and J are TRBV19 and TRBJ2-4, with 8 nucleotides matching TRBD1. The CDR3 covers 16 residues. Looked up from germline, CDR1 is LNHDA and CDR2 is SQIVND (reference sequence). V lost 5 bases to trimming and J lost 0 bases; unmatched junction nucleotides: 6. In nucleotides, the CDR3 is TGTGCCAGTAGTCCGCAGGGGGCGATAGCCAAAAACATTCAGTACTTC. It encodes CASSPQGAIAKNIQYF.

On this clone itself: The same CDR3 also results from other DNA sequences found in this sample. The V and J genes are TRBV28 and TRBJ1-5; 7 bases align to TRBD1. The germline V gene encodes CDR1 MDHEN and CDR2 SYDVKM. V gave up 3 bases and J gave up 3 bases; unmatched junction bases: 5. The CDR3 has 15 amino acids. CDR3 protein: CASSFVQGNNQPQHF. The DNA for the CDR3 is TGTGCCAGCAGTTTCGTACAGGGGAACAATCAGCCCCAGCATTTT.

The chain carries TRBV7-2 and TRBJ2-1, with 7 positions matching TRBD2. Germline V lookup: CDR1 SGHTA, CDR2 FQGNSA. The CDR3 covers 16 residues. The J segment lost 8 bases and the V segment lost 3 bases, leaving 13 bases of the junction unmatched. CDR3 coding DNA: TGTGCCAGCAGCTTTTTTTCTGGCGGGAGAGGCGATGAGCAGTTCTTC. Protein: CASSFFSGGRGDEQFF.

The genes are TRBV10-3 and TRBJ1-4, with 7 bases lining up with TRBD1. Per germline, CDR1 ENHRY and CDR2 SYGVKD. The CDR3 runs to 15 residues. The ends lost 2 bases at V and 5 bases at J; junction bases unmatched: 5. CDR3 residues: CAISEGTGANEKLFF. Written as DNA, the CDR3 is TGTGCCATCAGTGAGGGAACAGGGGCGAATGAAAAACTGTTTTTT.

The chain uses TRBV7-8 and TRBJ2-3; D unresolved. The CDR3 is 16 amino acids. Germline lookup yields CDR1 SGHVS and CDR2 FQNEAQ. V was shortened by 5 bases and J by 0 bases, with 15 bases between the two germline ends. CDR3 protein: CASSPRRGISTDTQYF. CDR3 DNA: TGTGCCAGCAGCCCCCGTCGCGGTATTAGCACAGATACGCAGTATTTT.

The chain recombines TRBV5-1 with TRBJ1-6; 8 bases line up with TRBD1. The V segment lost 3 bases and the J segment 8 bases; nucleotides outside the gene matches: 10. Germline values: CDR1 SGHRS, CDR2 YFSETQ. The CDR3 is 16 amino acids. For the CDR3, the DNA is TGCGCCAGCAGCTCCTCCGGACAGGGCACGGATTCACCCCTCCACTTT. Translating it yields CASSSSGQGTDSPLHF.

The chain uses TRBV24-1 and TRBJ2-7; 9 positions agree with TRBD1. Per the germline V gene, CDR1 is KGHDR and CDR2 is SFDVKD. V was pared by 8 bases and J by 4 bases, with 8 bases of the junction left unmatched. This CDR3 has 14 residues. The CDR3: CATNAGQGSYEQYF. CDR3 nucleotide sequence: TGTGCCACCAACGCGGGACAGGGTAGTTACGAGCAGTACTTC.

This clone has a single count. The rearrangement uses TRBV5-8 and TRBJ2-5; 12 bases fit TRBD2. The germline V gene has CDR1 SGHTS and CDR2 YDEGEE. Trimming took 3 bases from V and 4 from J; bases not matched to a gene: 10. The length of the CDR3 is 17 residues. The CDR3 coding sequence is TGTGCCAGCAGCTCAGGTGGACTAGCGGGAAAAGGAGAGACCCAGTACTTC. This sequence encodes CASSSGGLAGKGETQYF.

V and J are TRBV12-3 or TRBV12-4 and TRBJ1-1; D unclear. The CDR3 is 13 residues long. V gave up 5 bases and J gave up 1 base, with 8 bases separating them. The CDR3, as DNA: TGTGCCAGCAGTAATCAGACGAACACTGAAGCTTTCTTT. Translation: CASSNQTNTEAFF.

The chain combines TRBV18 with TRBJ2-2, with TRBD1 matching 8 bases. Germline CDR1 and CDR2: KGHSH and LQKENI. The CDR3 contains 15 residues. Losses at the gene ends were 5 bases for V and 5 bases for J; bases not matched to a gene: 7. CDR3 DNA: TGTGCCAGCTCATTCGGACAGGGCGGGACCGGGGAGCTGTTTTTT. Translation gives CASSFGQGGTGELFF.

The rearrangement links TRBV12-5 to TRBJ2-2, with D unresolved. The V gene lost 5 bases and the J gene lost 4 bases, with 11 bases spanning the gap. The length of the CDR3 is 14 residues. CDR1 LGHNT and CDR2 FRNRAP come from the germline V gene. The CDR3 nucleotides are TGTGCTAGTGGTATTGGGCTGGGCACCGGGGAGCTGTTTTTT. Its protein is CASGIGLGTGELFF.

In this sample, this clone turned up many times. The CDR3 protein is CASSEGDRGPLSGNTIYF. The CDR3 nucleotides are TGCGCCAGCAGCGAGGGGGACAGGGGGCCCCTCTCTGGAAACACCATATATTTT. This chain uses TRBV5-1 with TRBJ1-3, with 12 bases that match TRBD1. V lost 4 bases to trimming and J lost 0 bases; unmatched junction nucleotides: 8. This CDR3 region has 18 residues. Looked up from germline, CDR1 is SGHRS and CDR2 is YFSETQ.

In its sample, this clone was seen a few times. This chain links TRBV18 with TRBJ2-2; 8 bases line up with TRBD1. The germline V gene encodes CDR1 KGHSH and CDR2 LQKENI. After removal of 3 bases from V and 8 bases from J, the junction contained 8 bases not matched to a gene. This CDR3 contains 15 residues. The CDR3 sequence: CASSPGTGFSGELFF. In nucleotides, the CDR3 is TGTGCCAGCTCACCCGGGACAGGATTTTCGGGGGAGCTGTTTTTT.

CDR3: CASSGLAGGFAEQYF. The DNA for the CDR3 is TGTGCCAGTAGTGGATTAGCGGGAGGGTTCGCCGAGCAGTACTTC. V usage is TRBV19 and J usage is TRBJ2-7; 11 nucleotides line up with TRBD2. Germline trimming cut 5 bases from V and 6 bases from J; bases unmatched to any gene: 9. The CDR3 has 15 amino acids. CDR1 is LNHDA and CDR2 is SQIVND in the germline V gene (reference sequence).

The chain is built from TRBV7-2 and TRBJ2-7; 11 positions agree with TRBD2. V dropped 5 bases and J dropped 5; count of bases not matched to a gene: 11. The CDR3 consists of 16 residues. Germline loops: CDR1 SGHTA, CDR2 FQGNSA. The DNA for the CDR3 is TGTGCCAGCAGCCGCGTCGGGACTAGCGGCCCCAACGAGCAGTACTTC. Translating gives CASSRVGTSGPNEQYF.

Here the CDR3 reads CASSLPRESYTF. Written as DNA, the CDR3 is TGTGCCAGCAGTCTTCCCCGGGAGAGCTACACCTTC. The V and J genes are TRBV2 and TRBJ1-2; no firm D call. Trimming took off 5 bases at V and 9 bases at J, with 13 bases between the two ends. CDR3 length equals 12 residues. The germline gives CDR1 SNHLY, CDR2 FYNNEI.

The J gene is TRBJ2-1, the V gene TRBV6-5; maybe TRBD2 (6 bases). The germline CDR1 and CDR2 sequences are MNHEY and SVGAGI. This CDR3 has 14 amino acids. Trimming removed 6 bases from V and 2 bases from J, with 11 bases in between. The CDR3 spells CASRETSPYNEQFF. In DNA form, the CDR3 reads TGTGCCAGCAGGGAGACTAGTCCCTACAATGAGCAGTTCTTC.

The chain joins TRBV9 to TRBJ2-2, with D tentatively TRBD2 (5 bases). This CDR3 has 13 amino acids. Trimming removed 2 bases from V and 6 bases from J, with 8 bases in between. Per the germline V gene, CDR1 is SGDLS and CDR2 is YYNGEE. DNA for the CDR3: TGTGCCAGCAGCGTTGCGGACTCCGGGGAGCTGTTTTTT. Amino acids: CASSVADSGELFF.

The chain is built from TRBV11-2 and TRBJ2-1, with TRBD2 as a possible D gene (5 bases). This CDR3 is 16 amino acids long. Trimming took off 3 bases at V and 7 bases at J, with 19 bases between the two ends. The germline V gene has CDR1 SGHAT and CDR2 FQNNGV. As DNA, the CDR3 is TGTGCCAGCAGCTTCTACGGAGCCGGGATGATGAATGAGCAGTTCTTC. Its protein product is CASSFYGAGMMNEQFF.

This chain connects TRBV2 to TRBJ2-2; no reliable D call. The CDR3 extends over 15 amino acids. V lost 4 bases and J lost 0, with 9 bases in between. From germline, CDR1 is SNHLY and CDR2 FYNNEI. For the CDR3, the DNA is TGTGCCAGCAGTGTGAGACACCCGAACACCGGGGAGCTGTTTTTT. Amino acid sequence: CASSVRHPNTGELFF.

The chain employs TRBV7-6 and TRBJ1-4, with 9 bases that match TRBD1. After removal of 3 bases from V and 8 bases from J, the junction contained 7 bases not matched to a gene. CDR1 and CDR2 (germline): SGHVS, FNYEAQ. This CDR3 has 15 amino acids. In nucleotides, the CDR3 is TGTGCCAGCAGCTTGGACGGGACAGGGAGCGAAAAACTGTTTTTT. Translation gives CASSLDGTGSEKLFF. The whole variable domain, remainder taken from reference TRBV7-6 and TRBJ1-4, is GAGVSQSPRYKVTKRGQDVALRCDPISGHVSLYWYRQALGQGPEFLTYFNYEAQQDKSGLPNDRFSAERPEGSISTLTIQRTEQRDSAMYRCASSLDGTGSEKLFFGSGTQLSVL.

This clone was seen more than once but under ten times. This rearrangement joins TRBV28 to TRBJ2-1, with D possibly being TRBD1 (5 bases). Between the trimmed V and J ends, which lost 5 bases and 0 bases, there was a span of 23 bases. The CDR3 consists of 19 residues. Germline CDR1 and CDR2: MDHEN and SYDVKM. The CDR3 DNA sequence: TGTGCCAGCAGTCTATCCACACCTCAGACAGCTTCCTCCTACAATGAGCAGTTCTTC. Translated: CASSLSTPQTASSYNEQFF.

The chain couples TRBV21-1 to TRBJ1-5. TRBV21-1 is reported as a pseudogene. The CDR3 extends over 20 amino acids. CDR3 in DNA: TGTGCCAGCAGCAAAAAGGGTGCGGGGGTCCCGATCTATAGCAATCAGCCCCAGCATTTT. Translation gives CASSKKGAGVPIYSNQPQHF.